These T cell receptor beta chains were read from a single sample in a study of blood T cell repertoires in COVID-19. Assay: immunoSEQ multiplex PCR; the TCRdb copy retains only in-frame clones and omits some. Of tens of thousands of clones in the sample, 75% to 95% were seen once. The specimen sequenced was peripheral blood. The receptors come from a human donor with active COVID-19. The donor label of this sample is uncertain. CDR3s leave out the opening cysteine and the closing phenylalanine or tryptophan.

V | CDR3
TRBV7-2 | ASSNRFSYEQY
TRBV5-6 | ASSLGTGRNYGYT
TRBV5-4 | ASSLFERGGREQF
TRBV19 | ASSTVTGGGFDQY
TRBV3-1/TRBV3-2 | ASSAQLYEQY
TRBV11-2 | ASSLERGTAFYNEQF
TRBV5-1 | ASSSALYNEQF
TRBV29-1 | SAGREGNTIY
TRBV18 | ASSLDQGTTEAF
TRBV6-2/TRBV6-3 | ASSYSDRNTEAF
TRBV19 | ASSQTGVETQY
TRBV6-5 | ASSWKAGAGELF
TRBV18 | ASSPGGVGTDTQY
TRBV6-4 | ASSVQIAGGRDEQF
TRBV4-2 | ASSQGQESYEQY
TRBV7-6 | ASSLGVGERYEQY
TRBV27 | ASSPTGYTDTQY
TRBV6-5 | ASSYSSGPETQY
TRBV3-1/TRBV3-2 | ASSQDPFSSEQY
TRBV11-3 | ASSLGGTSGGAGEQF
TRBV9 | ASSARQGGTTEAF
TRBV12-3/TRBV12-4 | ASSLVGAAEAF
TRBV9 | ASSVGWLAETQY
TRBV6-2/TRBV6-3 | ASSYGQGIAYEQY
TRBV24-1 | ATSEGRGYGYT
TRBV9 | ASTIRTGTYT
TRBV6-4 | ASSDSRDSSTDTQY
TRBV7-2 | ASSPYGQETQY
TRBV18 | ASSLMGRTEAF
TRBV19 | ASSSLSNPTDTQY
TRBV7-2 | ASSLSSGLNEQF
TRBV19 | ASSASTSGAQETQY
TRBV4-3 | ASSQDSVAGGYTQY
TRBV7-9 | ASSLSGTGLYGYT
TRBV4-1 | ASIRGRSGANVLT
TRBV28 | ASTADRALFYGYT
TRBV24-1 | ATSDLGGGTNTGELF
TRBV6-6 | ASTRDHRGPGAF
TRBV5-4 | ASSLASGGPLH
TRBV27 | ASSRGQWGLEPQH
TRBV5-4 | ASSTSGGATYNEQF
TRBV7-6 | ASSPIPGGRGHEQY
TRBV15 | ATSRGPTGDLYQPQH
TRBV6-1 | ASSEAWDSQWQY
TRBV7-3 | ASSLTSGSSYEQY
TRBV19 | ASSIGEATGRPQH
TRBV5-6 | ASSSQVGTGWNTEAF
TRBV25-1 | ASRGGGRNQPQH
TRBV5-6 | ASSYGLAGDSEQY
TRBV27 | ASSPFAGVRDTQY